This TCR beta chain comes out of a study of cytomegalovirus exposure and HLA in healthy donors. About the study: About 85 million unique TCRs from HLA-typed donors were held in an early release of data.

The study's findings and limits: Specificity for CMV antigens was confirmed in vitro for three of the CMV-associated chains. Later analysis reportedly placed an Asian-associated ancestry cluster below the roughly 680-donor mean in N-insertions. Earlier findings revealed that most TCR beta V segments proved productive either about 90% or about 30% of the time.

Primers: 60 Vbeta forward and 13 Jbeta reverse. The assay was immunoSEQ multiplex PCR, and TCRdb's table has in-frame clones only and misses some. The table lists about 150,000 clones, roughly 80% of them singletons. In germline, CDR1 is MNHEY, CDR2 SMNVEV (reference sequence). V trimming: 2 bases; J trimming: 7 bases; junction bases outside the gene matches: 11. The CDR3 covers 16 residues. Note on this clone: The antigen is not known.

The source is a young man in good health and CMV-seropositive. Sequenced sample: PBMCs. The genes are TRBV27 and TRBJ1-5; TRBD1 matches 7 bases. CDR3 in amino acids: CASSLRAQGSAQPQHF. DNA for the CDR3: TGTGCCAGCAGTTTAAGGGCACAGGGGTCGGCACAGCCCCAGCATTTT.